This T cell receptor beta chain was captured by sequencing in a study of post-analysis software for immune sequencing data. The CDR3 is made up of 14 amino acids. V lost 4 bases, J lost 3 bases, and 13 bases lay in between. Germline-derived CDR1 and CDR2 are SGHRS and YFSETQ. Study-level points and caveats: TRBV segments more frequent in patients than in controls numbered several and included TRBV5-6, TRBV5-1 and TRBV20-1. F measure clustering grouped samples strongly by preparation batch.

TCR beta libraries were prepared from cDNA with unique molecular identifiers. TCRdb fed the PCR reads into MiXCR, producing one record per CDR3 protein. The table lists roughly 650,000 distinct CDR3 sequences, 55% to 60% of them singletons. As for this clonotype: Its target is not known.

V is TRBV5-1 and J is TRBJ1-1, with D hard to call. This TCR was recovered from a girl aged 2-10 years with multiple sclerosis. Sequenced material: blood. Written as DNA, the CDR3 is TGCGCCAGCAGCCAAGATCCCCCGGACACTGAAGCTTTCTTT. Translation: CASSQDPPDTEAFF.